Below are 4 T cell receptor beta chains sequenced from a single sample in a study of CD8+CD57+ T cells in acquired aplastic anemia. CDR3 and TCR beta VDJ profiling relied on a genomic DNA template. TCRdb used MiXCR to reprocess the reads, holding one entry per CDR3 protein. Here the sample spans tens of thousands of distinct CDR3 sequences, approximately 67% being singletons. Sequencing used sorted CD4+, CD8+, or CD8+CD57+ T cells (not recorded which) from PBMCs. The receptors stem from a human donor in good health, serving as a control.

The CDR3 DNA reads TGCGCCAGCACGATCGACCGGGGAGCTAGCGGGAGTTCCTACGAGCAGTACTTC. Residues: CASTIDRGASGSSYEQYF. This chain uses TRBV10-1 with TRBJ2-7, with 10 nucleotides matching TRBD2. Germline CDR1 WNHNN, CDR2 SYGVQD (reference sequence). With V trimmed by 7 bases and J by 1 base, 16 bases remained unmatched. This CDR3 is 18 amino acids long.

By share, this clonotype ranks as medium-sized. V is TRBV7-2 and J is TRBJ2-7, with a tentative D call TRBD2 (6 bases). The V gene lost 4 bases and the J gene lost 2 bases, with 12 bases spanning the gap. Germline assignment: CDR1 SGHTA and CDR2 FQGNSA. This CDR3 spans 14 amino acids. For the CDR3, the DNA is TGTGCCAGCAGCTCACGCGCTAGCGCCTACGAGCAGTACTTC. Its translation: CASSSRASAYEQYF.

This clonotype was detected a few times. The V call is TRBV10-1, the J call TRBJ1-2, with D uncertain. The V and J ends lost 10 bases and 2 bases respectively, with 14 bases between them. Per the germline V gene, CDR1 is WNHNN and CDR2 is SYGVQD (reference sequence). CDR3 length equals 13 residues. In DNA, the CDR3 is TGCGCCACAGCAAGCGCGTGGAACTATGGCTACACCTTC. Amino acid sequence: CATASAWNYGYTF.

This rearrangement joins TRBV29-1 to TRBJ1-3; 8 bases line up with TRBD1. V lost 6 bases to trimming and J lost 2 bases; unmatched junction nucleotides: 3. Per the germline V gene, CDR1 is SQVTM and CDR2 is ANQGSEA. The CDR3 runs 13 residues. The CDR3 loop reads CSVATGAGNTIYF. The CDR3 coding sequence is TGCAGCGTAGCGACAGGGGCTGGAAACACCATATATTTT.